This section outlines one T cell receptor (beta chain) sequence together with its context. V was trimmed by 4 bases and J by 2 bases, leaving 8 bases between them. CDR1 is MNHNY, CDR2 SVGAGI, per germline (reference sequence). The CDR3 consists of 13 residues. This sample was taken from a study of blood T cell repertoires in COVID-19. Study-level background: Both acute and convalescent COVID-19 samples were obtained from the United States, Italy and Spain. T cells, B-cell-depleted T cells, or PBMCs supplied cDNA or gDNA.

Authors' methods: Amplification of reference gene primers provided the estimated nucleated cell counts. Libraries were prepared by immunoSEQ multiplex PCR; TCRdb keeps only in-frame clonotypes and omits some of them. V, J and clone size are taken as reported in that table, and D and trimming were inferred from the DNA itself. Of under 200,000 clones detected, around 77% appear once; the ten largest clones hold about 6.5%. Specimen: peripheral blood. This sequence joins TRBV6-6 and TRBJ1-2; D possibly corresponds to TRBD1 (5 bases). The source is a man in his 70s with active or convalescent COVID-19. CDR3 in amino acids: CASSLDKNYGYTF. DNA of the CDR3: TGTGCCAGCAGTTTGGACAAAAACTATGGCTACACCTTC.